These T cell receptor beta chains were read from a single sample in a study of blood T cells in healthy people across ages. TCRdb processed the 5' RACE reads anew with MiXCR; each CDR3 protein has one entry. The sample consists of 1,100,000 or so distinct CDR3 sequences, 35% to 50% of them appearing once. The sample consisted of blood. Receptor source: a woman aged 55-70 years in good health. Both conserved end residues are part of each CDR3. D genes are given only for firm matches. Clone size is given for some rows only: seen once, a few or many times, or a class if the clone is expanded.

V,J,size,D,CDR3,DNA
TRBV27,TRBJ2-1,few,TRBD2,CASSGGLAKLYNEQFF,TGTGCCAGCAGTGGGGGACTAGCAAAACTATACAATGAGCAGTTCTTC
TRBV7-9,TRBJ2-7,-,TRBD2,CASSPGTSGRAGRYEQYF,TGTGCCAGCAGCCCAGGGACTAGCGGGAGGGCTGGGAGGTACGAGCAGTACTTC
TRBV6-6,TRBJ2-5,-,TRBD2,CASSLAGDQETQYF,TGTGCCAGCAGTTTAGCGGGAGACCAAGAGACCCAGTACTTC
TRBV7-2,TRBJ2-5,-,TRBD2,CASSRDRASGRRETQYF,TGTGCCAGCAGCCGAGACCGGGCTAGCGGGAGGAGAGAGACCCAGTACTTC
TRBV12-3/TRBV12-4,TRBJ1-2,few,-,CASSAPGYGYTF,TGTGCCAGCAGTGCCCCGGGGTATGGCTACACCTTC
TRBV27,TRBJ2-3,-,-,CASSFEESTDTQYF,TGTGCCAGCAGTTTCGAGGAAAGCACAGATACGCAGTATTTT
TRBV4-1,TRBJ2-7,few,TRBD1,CASSQDRGKAEQYF,TGCGCCAGCAGCCAAGACAGGGGGAAGGCCGAGCAGTACTTC
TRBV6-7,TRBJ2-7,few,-,CASSRRPGQAIYEQYF,TGTGCCAGCAGTAGACGACCGGGACAAGCCATCTACGAGCAGTACTTC
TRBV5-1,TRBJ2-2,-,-,CASSLAGQDTGELFF,TGCGCCAGCAGCTTGGCCGGGCAGGACACCGGGGAGCTGTTTTTT
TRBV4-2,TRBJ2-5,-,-,CASSQEPSGQGGQYF,TGTGCCAGCAGCCAAGAGCCTAGCGGACAGGGCGGGCAGTACTTC
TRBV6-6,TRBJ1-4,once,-,CASTSPDTSEKLFF,TGTGCCAGCACCTCACCGGACACCTCTGAAAAACTGTTTTTT
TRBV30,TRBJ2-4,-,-,CAWSFSRGDIQYF,TGTGCCTGGAGTTTTTCCAGGGGGGACATTCAGTACTTC
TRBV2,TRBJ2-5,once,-,CASSDMVTDLKQYF,TGTGCCAGCAGTGATATGGTCACAGACCTCAAGCAGTACTTC
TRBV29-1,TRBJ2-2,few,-,CSAAGSGTLNPGELFF,TGCAGCGCCGCGGGGTCAGGGACCCTTAATCCCGGGGAGCTGTTTTTT
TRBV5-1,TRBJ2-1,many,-,CASSLGGGREQFF,TGCGCCAGCAGCTTGGGGGGGGGCCGCGAGCAGTTCTTC
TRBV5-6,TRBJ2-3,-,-,CASSKGASTDTQYF,TGTGCCAGCTCCAAAGGTGCTAGCACAGATACGCAGTATTTT
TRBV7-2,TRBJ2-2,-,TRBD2,CASSLVSGRNTGELFF,TGTGCCAGCAGCTTGGTTAGCGGGAGAAACACCGGGGAGCTGTTTTTT
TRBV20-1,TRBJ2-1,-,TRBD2,CSTSPSGSYNEQFF,TGCAGTACTAGCCCTAGCGGGAGCTACAATGAGCAGTTCTTC
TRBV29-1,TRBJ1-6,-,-,CSVDSGDGSPLHF,TGCAGCGTTGATTCGGGGGACGGTTCACCCCTCCACTTT
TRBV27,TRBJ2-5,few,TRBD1,CASSLGAGGGETQYF,TGTGCCAGCTCTCTCGGGGCAGGGGGTGGGGAGACCCAGTACTTC
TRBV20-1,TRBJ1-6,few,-,CSAPRDRDNSPLHF,TGCAGTGCCCCCCGGGACCGCGATAATTCACCCCTCCACTTT
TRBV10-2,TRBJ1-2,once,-,CASSEMLENYGYTF,TGCGCCAGCAGTGAGATGTTGGAAAACTATGGCTACACCTTC
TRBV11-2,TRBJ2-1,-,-,CASSQRPGQRSYNEQFF,TGTGCCAGCAGCCAGCGGCCCGGACAAAGATCCTACAATGAGCAGTTCTTC
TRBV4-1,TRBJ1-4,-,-,CASSQDPRPNEKLFF,TGCGCCAGCAGCCAAGACCCCAGGCCTAATGAAAAACTGTTTTTT
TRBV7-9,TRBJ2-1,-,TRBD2,CASSTLAGAYQETQFF,TGTGCCAGCAGCACGCTAGCGGGAGCGTACCAAGAGACCCAGTTCTTC
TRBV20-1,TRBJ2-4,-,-,CSASWRGNGIQYF,TGCAGTGCTTCCTGGAGGGGGAATGGCATTCAGTACTTC
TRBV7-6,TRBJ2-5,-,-,CASSLVAHYLGNEQYF,TGTGCCAGCAGCTTAGTGGCTCATTACCTGGGCAATGAGCAGTACTTC
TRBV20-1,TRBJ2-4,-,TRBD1,CSARDLRQGAKNIQYF,TGCAGTGCTAGAGATCTTAGACAGGGAGCCAAAAACATTCAGTACTTC
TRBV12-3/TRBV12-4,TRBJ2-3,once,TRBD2,CASSLVGGLAGADTQYF,TGTGCCAGCAGTTTAGTGGGGGGGCTAGCGGGAGCAGATACGCAGTATTTT
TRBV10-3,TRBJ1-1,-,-,CVISETGGQAFF,TGTGTCATCAGTGAGACGGGAGGGCAAGCTTTCTTT
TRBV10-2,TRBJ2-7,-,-,CASNSVSTDEQYF,TGCGCCAGCAATTCGGTCTCCACAGACGAGCAGTACTTC
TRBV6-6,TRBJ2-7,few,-,CATTLTGRHEQYF,TGTGCCACCACATTAACAGGGAGGCACGAGCAGTACTTC
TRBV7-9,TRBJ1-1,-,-,CASSLKAGNREAFF,TGTGCCAGCAGCTTAAAGGCCGGGAACAGAGAAGCTTTCTTT
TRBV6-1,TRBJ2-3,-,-,CASSEAFGTGDGDTQYF,TGTGCCAGCAGTGAAGCGTTTGGGACGGGGGACGGAGATACGCAGTATTTT
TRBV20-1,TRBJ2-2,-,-,CSARDGKGANTGELFF,TGCAGTGCTAGAGATGGAAAGGGGGCGAACACCGGGGAGCTGTTTTTT
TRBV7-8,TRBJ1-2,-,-,CANSPLTMSGGYTF,TGTGCCAACAGCCCGCTGACGATGAGCGGTGGCTACACCTTC
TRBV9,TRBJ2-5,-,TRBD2,CASSAGTSGDQETQYF,TGTGCCAGCAGCGCTGGGACTAGCGGGGACCAAGAGACCCAGTACTTC
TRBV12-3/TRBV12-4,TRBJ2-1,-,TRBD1,CASRQTGVETQFF,TGTGCCAGCAGGCAGACAGGGGTGGAGACCCAGTTCTTC
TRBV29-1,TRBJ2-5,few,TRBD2,CSVGLLAGRETQYF,TGCAGCGTTGGTCTACTAGCGGGACGTGAGACCCAGTACTTC
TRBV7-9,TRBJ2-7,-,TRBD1,CASSSSGQGAPSYEQYF,TGTGCCAGCAGCTCCTCCGGACAGGGGGCTCCTTCCTACGAGCAGTACTTC
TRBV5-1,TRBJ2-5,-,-,CASSLETHQETQYF,TGCGCCAGCAGCTTGGAGACACACCAAGAGACCCAGTACTTC
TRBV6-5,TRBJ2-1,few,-,CASSYSFSSYNEQFF,TGTGCCAGCAGTTACAGCTTTAGCTCCTACAATGAGCAGTTCTTC
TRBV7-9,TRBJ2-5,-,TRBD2,CASSQTSGEAQYF,TGTGCCAGCAGCCAGACTAGCGGGGAGGCCCAGTACTTC
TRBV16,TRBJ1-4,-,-,CASSQFRGPQLFF,TGTGCCAGCAGCCAATTCCGGGGGCCCCAGCTGTTTTTT
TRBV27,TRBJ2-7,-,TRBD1,CASSSTGQGYEQYF,TGTGCCAGCAGTTCAACAGGACAGGGGTACGAGCAGTACTTC
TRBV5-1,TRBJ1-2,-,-,CASSLQPPGYGTNYGYTF,TGCGCCAGCAGCTTGCAACCACCCGGGTACGGGACTAACTATGGCTACACCTTC
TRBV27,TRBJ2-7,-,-,CASSGLTDTSYEQYF,TGTGCCAGCAGTGGTCTAACAGACACTTCCTACGAGCAGTACTTC
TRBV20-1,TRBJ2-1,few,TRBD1,CSADPGTGYNEQFF,TGCAGTGCCGACCCCGGGACAGGGTACAATGAGCAGTTCTTC
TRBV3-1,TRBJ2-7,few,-,CASSQERRPTYEQYF,TGTGCCAGCAGCCAAGAACGGCGTCCAACCTACGAGCAGTACTTC
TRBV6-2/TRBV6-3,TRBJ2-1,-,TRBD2,CASSTPRGGRLNEQFF,TGTGCCAGCAGTACCCCCCGGGGCGGGAGGCTCAATGAGCAGTTCTTC
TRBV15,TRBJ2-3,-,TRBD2,CATSRDSQRENPDTQYF,TGTGCCACCAGCAGAGATTCCCAGCGGGAGAATCCAGATACGCAGTATTTT
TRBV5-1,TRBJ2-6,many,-,CASSLTGTFSGANVLTF,TGCGCCAGCAGCTTGACAGGGACCTTCTCTGGGGCCAACGTCCTGACTTTC
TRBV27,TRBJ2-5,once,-,CASSLWEQETQYF,TGTGCCAGCAGTTTGTGGGAGCAAGAGACCCAGTACTTC
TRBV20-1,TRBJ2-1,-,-,CGATGGSIYNEQFF,TGCGGTGCTACGGGCGGGTCCATCTACAATGAGCAGTTCTTC
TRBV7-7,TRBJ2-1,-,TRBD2,CASSAGTSGDNEQFF,TGTGCCAGCAGCGCCGGGACTAGCGGGGACAATGAGCAGTTCTTC
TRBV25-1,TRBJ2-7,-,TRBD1,CASSDPQGAYEQYF,TGTGCCAGCAGTGATCCGCAGGGGGCCTACGAGCAGTACTTC
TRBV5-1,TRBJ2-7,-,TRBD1,CASSLVGQGTHEQYF,TGCGCCAGCAGCTTGGTAGGACAGGGGACCCACGAGCAGTACTTC
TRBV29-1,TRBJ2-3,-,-,CSVGSQGRTDTQYF,TGCAGCGTTGGTAGTCAGGGACGCACAGATACGCAGTATTTT
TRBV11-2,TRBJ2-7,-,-,CASSFRASREQYF,TGTGCCAGCAGCTTCCGAGCTAGTCGCGAGCAGTACTTC
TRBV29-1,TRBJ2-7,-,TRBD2,CSVELGTSYEQYF,TGCAGCGTTGAATTGGGGACTAGCTACGAGCAGTACTTC